One sample yielded the 16 T cell receptor beta chains listed below, sequenced in a study of CD8+CD57+ T cells in acquired aplastic anemia. CDR3 and TCR beta VDJ profiling relied on genomic DNA as the template. Each CDR3 protein is one row after TCRdb ran MiXCR on the reads. The table records approximately 200,000 distinct CDR3 sequences, approximately 60% of them present only once. Input material: sorted CD4+, CD8+, or CD8+CD57+ T cells (not recorded which) from PBMCs. The receptors derive from a human donor in good health.

The CDR3 reads CASSSKGQGLVYEQYF. The CDR3 nucleotides are TGTGCCAGCAGCTCAAAGGGACAGGGGTTAGTCTACGAGCAGTACTTC. The rearrangement uses TRBV7-3 and TRBJ2-7; 10 nucleotides agree with TRBD1. Germline CDR1 reads SGHTA; CDR2 reads FQGTGA. The CDR3 covers 16 residues. V shed 4 bases, J shed 3 bases, and the junction held 9 bases outside the gene matches.

This chain uses TRBV29-1 with TRBJ2-7; either TRBD1 or TRBD2 may fit D (6 bases each). The CDR3 is made up of 15 amino acids. Deletions cut 2 bases from V and 4 bases from J, with 18 bases between. CDR1 is SQVTM and CDR2 is ANQGSEA in the germline V gene. This CDR3 reads CSVEKGGTGRYEQYF. CDR3 in DNA: TGCAGCGTTGAAAAGGGGGGTACAGGGAGGTACGAGCAGTACTTC.

The chain carries TRBV29-1 and TRBJ2-7; D may match TRBD1 or TRBD2 (5 bases each). Germline V gene lookup returns CDR1 SQVTM and CDR2 ANQGSEA. Trimming cost V 3 bases and J 2 bases, with 11 bases left between them. This CDR3 comprises 13 residues. CDR3 amino acids: CSVESGPTYEQYF. The CDR3 DNA reads as TGCAGCGTTGAGTCGGGGCCTACCTACGAGCAGTACTTC.

At least ten counts were recorded for this clonotype. The chain recombines TRBV7-9 with TRBJ2-3; D gene unclear. Trimming took off 5 bases at V and 0 bases at J, with 9 bases between the two ends. The germline gives CDR1 SEHNR, CDR2 FQNEAQ (reference sequence). This CDR3 is 14 amino acids long. The CDR3 protein is CASSPPRSTDTQYF. CDR3 DNA: TGTGCCAGCAGCCCCCCGCGGAGCACAGATACGCAGTATTTT.

There are many counts of this clonotype. The chain is built from TRBV9 and TRBJ2-1; 9 positions match TRBD2. The CDR3 contains 16 residues. In germline, CDR1 is SGDLS, CDR2 YYNGEE. V was pared by 3 bases and J by 5 bases, with 9 bases of the junction left unmatched. CDR3 sequence: CASSALGTSNHNEQFF. For the CDR3, the DNA is TGTGCCAGCAGCGCCCTCGGGACTAGCAACCACAATGAGCAGTTCTTC.

Regarding this clonotype: The junction and the germline gene differ at one end; a read error may be behind it. The chain is built from TRBV7-9 and TRBJ1-6; D gene uncertain. Germline values: CDR1 SEHNR, CDR2 FQNEAQ (reference sequence). The CDR3 loop spans 16 amino acids. The CDR3 loop is CASSPPVAWGNPPLHF. CDR3 in DNA: TGTGCCAGCAGCCCACCGGTGGCATGGGGTAATCCACCCCTCCACTTT.

This clonotype showed up just a few times. The rearrangement joins TRBV6-1 to TRBJ1-5; no reliable D call. The CDR3 runs to 15 residues. The germline gives CDR1 MNHNS, CDR2 SASEGT. V was shortened by 4 bases and J by 2 bases, with 12 bases between the two germline ends. This CDR3 reads CASSVETGGNQPQHF. CDR3 coding DNA: TGTGCCAGCAGTGTGGAGACCGGTGGCAATCAGCCCCAGCATTTT.

Concerning this clonotype itself: Just one base apart from a much larger clone, this may be a read error. Without the conserved terminal phenylalanine or tryptophan, this CDR3 likely stems from a read error. The chain is built from TRBV2 and TRBJ2-5; D may correspond to TRBD1 or TRBD2 (5 bases each). CDR3 length: 14 amino acids. V gave up 6 bases and J gave up 5 bases, with 16 bases separating them. Germline V CDR1 and CDR2: SNHLY, FYNNEI. CDR3 sequence: CASRGPSRGETQYL. The CDR3 coding sequence is TGTGCCAGCAGGGGACCCTCCCGAGGGGAGACCCAGTACCTC.

J is TRBJ1-2 and V is TRBV7-9; no clear D. The CDR3 is made up of 12 amino acids. Germline V CDR1 and CDR2: SEHNR, FQNEAQ (reference sequence). V lost 5 bases and J 3 bases, leaving 7 bases between the germline ends. This chain's CDR3 is CASSPSYYGYTF. CDR3 in DNA: TGTGCCAGCAGCCCTAGCTACTATGGCTACACCTTC.

In its sample, this clonotype was seen a few times. The chain links TRBV4-1 to TRBJ2-5; D possibly matches TRBD1 or TRBD2 (8 bases each). Germline V gene lookup returns CDR1 MGHRA and CDR2 YSYEKL. This CDR3 spans 16 amino acids. Trimming stripped 0 bases from V and 5 bases from J, with 16 bases between. The CDR3 coding sequence is TGCGCCAGCAGCCAAGAACAGGGGGGCGGGGGGGAGACCCAGTACTTC. Translation gives CASSQEQGGGGETQYF.

This chain joins TRBV5-1 and TRBJ2-2; 8 bases are shared with TRBD1. The CDR3 consists of 14 residues. The germline CDR1 and CDR2 sequences are SGHRS and YFSETQ. V shed 0 bases and J 9 bases; nucleotides not matched to a gene: 4. CDR3 in DNA: TGCGCCAGCAGCTTGGTACAGGGGGTCCGGGAGCTGTTTTTT. Protein product: CASSLVQGVRELFF.

The chain carries TRBV19 and TRBJ1-2; D gene unclear. Trimming cost V 5 bases and J 4 bases, with 17 bases left between them. CDR3 length equals 15 residues. The V gene's germline CDR1 is LNHDA and CDR2 SQIVND (reference sequence). The CDR3 coding sequence is TGTGCCAGTAGTCCCGGACGGACGGTCGGCTATGGCTACACCTTC. It yields the protein CASSPGRTVGYGYTF. Based on the CDR3 plus reference TRBV19 and TRBJ1-2, the full variable domain is DGGITQSPKYLFRKEGQNVTLSCEQNLNHDAMYWYRQDPGQGLRLIYYSQIVNDFQKGDIAEGYSVSREKKESFPLTVTSAQKNPTAFYLCASSPGRTVGYGYTFGSGTRLTVV.

The chain uses TRBV12-5 and TRBJ2-7; 10 positions match TRBD2. The CDR3 contains 15 residues. CDR1 is LGHNT and CDR2 is FRNRAP in the germline V gene. CDR3 region: CASSLISGGAEEQYF. The CDR3 DNA reads TGTGCCAGCAGTTTAATCAGCGGGGGGGCCGAAGAGCAGTACTTC.

The chain uses TRBV15 and TRBJ2-7; D may correspond to TRBD1 or TRBD2 (6 bases each). V dropped 2 bases and J dropped 5 bases, with 22 bases sitting between them. Germline values: CDR1 LNHNV, CDR2 YYDKDF (reference sequence). The CDR3 length is 17 residues. DNA of the CDR3: TGTGCCACCAGCAGACATATACAGGGACTCGACTCAAACGAGCAGTACTTC. This sequence encodes CATSRHIQGLDSNEQYF.

The gene calls are TRBV5-1 and TRBJ2-3; 10 nucleotides align to TRBD1. Germline V CDR1 and CDR2: SGHRS, YFSETQ. The CDR3 covers 15 residues. V dropped 4 bases and J dropped 6; count of bases not matched to a gene: 8. CDR3 sequence (DNA): TGCGCCAGCAGCATTAGACAGGGGGCGATGGATACGCAGTATTTT. Protein product: CASSIRQGAMDTQYF.

As concerns this clonotype: A much more abundant neighbour one base away suggests this may be a read error. J is TRBJ2-7 and V is TRBV5-4; tentatively, D is TRBD1 (5 bases). Per the germline V gene, CDR1 is SGHNT and CDR2 is YYREEE (reference sequence). The CDR3 contains 12 residues. V lost 2 bases and J 5 bases, leaving 8 bases between the germline ends. The CDR3 DNA is TGTGCCAGCAGCTTTTTAGGGGACGAGCAGTACTTC. Amino acid sequence: CASSFLGDEQYF.